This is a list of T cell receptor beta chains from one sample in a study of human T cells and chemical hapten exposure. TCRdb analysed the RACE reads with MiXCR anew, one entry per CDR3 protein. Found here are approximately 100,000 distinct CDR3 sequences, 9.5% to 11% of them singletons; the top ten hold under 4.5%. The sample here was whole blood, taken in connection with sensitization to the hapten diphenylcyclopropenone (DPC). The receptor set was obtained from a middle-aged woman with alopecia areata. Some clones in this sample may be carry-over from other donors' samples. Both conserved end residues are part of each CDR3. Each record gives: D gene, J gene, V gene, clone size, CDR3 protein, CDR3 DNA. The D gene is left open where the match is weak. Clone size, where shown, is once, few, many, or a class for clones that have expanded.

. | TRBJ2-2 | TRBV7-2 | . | CASSRDGKNTGELFF | TGTGCCAGCAGCCGAGACGGCAAGAACACCGGGGAGCTGTTTTTT
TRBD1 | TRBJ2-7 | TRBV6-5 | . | CASSYRDRGGYEQYF | TGTGCCAGCAGTTACCGGGACAGGGGTGGTTACGAGCAGTACTTC
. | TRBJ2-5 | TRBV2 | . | CASSRNNQETQYF | TGTGCCAGCAGTAGGAACAACCAAGAGACCCAGTACTTC
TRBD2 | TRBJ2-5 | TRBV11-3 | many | CASSLGPLAGEETQYF | TGTGCCAGCAGCTTAGGCCCTCTCGCGGGAGAAGAGACCCAGTACTTC
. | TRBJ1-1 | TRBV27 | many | CASSSRQSYAEAFF | TGTGCCAGCAGTTCCCGACAGAGTTACGCTGAAGCTTTCTTT
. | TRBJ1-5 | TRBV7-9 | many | CASSRDNQPQHF | TGTGCCAGCAGCCGAGACAATCAGCCCCAGCATTTT
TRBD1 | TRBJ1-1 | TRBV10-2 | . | CASSVRTGMNTEAFF | TGCGCCAGCAGTGTTCGGACAGGGATGAACACTGAAGCTTTCTTT
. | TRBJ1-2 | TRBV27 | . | CASSLFLPSTNYGYTF | TGTGCCAGCAGTTTATTTCTCCCGAGTACTAACTATGGCTACACCTTC
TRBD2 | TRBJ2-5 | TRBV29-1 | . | CSVTSGEETQYF | TGCAGCGTTACCAGCGGGGAAGAGACCCAGTACTTC
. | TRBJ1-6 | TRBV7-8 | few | CASRRGGADSPLHF | TGTGCCAGCCGCCGGGGGGGCGCGGATTCACCCCTCCACTTT
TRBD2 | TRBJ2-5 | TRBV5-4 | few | CASSKGLAGVETQYF | TGTGCCAGCAGCAAGGGACTAGCGGGAGTGGAGACCCAGTACTTC
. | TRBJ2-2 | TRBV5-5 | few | CASSLRGDRNTGELFF | TGTGCCAGCAGCTTGAGGGGGGACCGGAACACCGGGGAGCTGTTTTTT
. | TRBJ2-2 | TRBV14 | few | CASRGRNTGELFF | TGTGCCAGCAGGGGCAGGAACACCGGGGAGCTGTTTTTT
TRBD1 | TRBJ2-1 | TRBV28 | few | CASSLGQEWYNEQFF | TGTGCCAGCAGCCTGGGACAGGAGTGGTACAATGAGCAGTTCTTC
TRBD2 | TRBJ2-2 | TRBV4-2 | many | CASSHIGGGRAISRTGELFF | TGTGCCAGCAGCCACATAGGCGGCGGGAGGGCGATTTCGCGCACCGGGGAGCTGTTTTTT
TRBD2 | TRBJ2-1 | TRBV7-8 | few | CASSFLAGSAHAEQFF | TGTGCCAGCAGCTTTCTAGCGGGGAGCGCCCACGCTGAGCAGTTCTTC